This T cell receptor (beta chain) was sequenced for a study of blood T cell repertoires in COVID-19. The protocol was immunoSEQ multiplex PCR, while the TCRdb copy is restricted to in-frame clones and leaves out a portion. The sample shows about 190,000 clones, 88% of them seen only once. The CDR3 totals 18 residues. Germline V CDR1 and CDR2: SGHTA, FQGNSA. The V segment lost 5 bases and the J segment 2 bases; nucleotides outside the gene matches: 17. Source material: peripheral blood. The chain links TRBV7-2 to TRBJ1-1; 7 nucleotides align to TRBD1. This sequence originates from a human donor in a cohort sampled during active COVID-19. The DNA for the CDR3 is TGTGCCAGCAGCCGGCACTTCGGGCAGGGGGGACGTAACACTGAAGCTTTCTTT. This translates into CASSRHFGQGGRNTEAFF.